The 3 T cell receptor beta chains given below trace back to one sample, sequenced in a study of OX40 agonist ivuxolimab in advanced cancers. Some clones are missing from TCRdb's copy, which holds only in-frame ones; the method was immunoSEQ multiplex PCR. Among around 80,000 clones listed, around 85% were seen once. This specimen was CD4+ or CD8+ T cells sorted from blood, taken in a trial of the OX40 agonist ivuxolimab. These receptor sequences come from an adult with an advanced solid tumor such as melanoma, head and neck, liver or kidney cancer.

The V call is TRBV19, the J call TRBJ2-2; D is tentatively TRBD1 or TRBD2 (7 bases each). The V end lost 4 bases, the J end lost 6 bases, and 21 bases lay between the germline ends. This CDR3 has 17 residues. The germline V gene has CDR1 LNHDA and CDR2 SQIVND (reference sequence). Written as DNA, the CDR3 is TGTGCCAGTAGTAGCCAGGGGGGGACCTTCCGGGCCGGGGAGCTGTTTTTT. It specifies CASSSQGGTFRAGELFF.

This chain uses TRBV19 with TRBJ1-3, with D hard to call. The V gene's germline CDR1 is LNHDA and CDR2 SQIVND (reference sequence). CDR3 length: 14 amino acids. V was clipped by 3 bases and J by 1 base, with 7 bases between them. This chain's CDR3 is CASSISPSGNTIYF. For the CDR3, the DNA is TGTGCCAGTAGTATCTCTCCTTCTGGAAACACCATATATTTT.

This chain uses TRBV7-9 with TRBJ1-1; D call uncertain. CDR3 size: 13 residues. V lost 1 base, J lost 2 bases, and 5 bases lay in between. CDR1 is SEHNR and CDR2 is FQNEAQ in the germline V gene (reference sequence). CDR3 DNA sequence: TGTGCCAGCAGCTTAGTTGAAAACACTGAAGCTTTCTTT. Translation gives CASSLVENTEAFF.